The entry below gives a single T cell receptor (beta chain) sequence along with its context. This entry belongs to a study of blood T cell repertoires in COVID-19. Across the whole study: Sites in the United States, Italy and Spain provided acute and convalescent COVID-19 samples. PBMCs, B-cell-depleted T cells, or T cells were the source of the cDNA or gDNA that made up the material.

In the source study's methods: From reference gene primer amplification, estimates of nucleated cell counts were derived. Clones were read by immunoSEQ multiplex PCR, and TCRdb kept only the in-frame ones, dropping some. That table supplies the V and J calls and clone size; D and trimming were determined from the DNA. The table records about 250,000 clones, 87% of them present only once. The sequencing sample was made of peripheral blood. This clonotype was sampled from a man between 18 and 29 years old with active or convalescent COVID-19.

The CDR3 is CASSPPLAGANHEQYF. The CDR3 bases are TGTGCCAGCAGCCCCCCGCTAGCGGGAGCAAACCACGAGCAGTACTTC. The chain combines TRBV5-4 with TRBJ2-7; 10 bases fit TRBD2. This CDR3 has 16 amino acids. Trimming cost V 4 bases and J 5 bases; bases outside gene matches: 12. Germline CDR1 reads SGHNT; CDR2 reads YYREEE (reference sequence).